This record concerns one T cell receptor beta chain sequence. The antigen remains unidentified. The length of the CDR3 is 14 residues. Germline CDR1 SNHLY, CDR2 FYNNEI. Trimming removed 5 bases from V and 6 bases from J; junction bases left unmatched: 9. Produced via immunoSEQ multiplex PCR; TCRdb's table is partial and in-frame only. This table has tens of thousands of clones, around 86% appearing once. The sample originates from a study of a mutant IDH1 vaccine in newly diagnosed glioma. Regarding the study as a whole: Across multiple MHC alleles, roughly 93% of patients had vaccine-induced responses.

Described time point: baseline, week 1 (first vaccination visit). Treatment indicated: pre-vaccination baseline after standard-of-care therapy. The chain has TRBV2 and TRBJ1-2, with TRBD1 identical over 7 bases. The sample was PBMCs, taken from a glioma patient treated with radiotherapy, temozolomide or both. This TCR was sampled from a man aged 25 to 40 with glioma. This CDR3 is CASSMNRGRDGYTF. CDR3 coding DNA: TGTGCCAGCAGTATGAACAGGGGACGCGATGGCTACACCTTC.